Below, one TCR beta chain is given with its context. Assay used: immunoSEQ multiplex PCR; TCRdb lists only in-frame clones, some missing. Of tens of thousands of clones listed, approximately 91% were seen once; the top ten hold just under 5%. The ends were cut back, 5 bases at V and 2 bases at J, with 13 bases in the middle. Germline loops: CDR1 MDHEN, CDR2 SYDVKM. The CDR3 is 15 residues long. The record originates from a study of resident and recirculating memory T cells in vitiligo. The chain has TRBV28 and TRBJ1-5; D unclear. This TCR came from a male donor with vitiligo. Sequencing was carried out using blood. The CDR3 nucleotides are TGTGCCAGCAGTACCTCTGAGGTTGGCAATCAGCCCCAGCATTTT. Its protein product is CASSTSEVGNQPQHF.